Listed here are 32 T cell receptor beta chains from one sample, sequenced in a study of blood T cell repertoires in COVID-19 (dated by TCRdb to the early 2020s). The library was built by means of the immunoSEQ multiplex PCR assay. As stored in TCRdb, this immuneACCESS dataset retains in-frame rearrangements with V and J assigned. A fraction of the clones does not appear; measured against another copy, unresolved V genes explain less than half of the discrepancy, and the remainder lacks a known reason. The sample table shows over 150,000 clones, and 83% are seen once. The ten largest clonotypes hold around 2.1% of the sample. Sequences were obtained from peripheral blood. The receptors come from a woman of 80 years or more with acute or convalescent COVID-19.

CDR3 nucleotides: TGTGCCAGCAGCAAGTCATGGGACGCGGGGAATGAGCAGTTCTTC. Residues: CASSKSWDAGNEQFF. The chain joins TRBV7-2 to TRBJ2-1, with TRBD2 as a possible D gene (6 bases). The germline gives CDR1 SGHTA, CDR2 FQGNSA. This CDR3 contains 15 residues. Trimming removed 5 bases from V and 7 bases from J, with 18 bases in between.

CDR3 residues: CASSWTSGSYEQYF. The CDR3 DNA reads as TGCGCCAGCAGCTGGACTAGCGGGTCCTACGAGCAGTACTTC. The chain couples TRBV5-1 to TRBJ2-7; the match to TRBD2 covers 11 bases. Trimming removed 3 bases from V and 1 base from J; junction bases left unmatched: 0. Germline V gene data show CDR1 as SGHRS and CDR2 as YFSETQ. This CDR3 has 14 amino acids. The entire variable domain, with the rest obtained from reference TRBV5-1 and TRBJ2-7, is as follows: KAGVTQTPRYLIKTRGQQVTLSCSPISGHRSVSWYQQTPGQGLQFLFEYFSETQRNKGNFPGRFSGRQFSNSRSEMNVSTLELGDSALYLCASSWTSGSYEQYFGPGTRLTVT.

This chain uses TRBV2 with TRBJ2-5; maybe TRBD1 (5 bases). Germline V gene sequence: CDR1 SNHLY, CDR2 FYNNEI. V was pared by 7 bases and J by 5 bases, with 17 bases between. The CDR3 consists of 14 residues. The CDR3 spells CASIQGSSGETQYF. The CDR3 DNA sequence: TGTGCCAGCATTCAGGGATCCTCCGGGGAGACCCAGTACTTC.

The chain links TRBV20-1 to TRBJ2-1; the D gene is possibly TRBD2 (5 bases). This CDR3 is built from 11 residues. V was clipped by 3 bases and J by 7 bases, with 7 bases between them. Germline lookup yields CDR1 DFQATT and CDR2 SNEGSKA (reference sequence). Here the CDR3 reads CSASPGNEQFF. The CDR3 nucleotides are TGCAGTGCTAGTCCGGGAAATGAGCAGTTCTTC.

The CDR3 nucleotides read TGCGCCAGCAGCTTGACGGACAGGGAGACCCAGTACTTC. Its translation: CASSLTDRETQYF. The chain uses TRBV5-1 and TRBJ2-5; TRBD1 matches at 7 bases. Per germline, CDR1 SGHRS and CDR2 YFSETQ. J lost 5 bases, V lost 1 base, and 2 bases had no gene match. The CDR3 is 13 residues long.

The rearrangement joins TRBV4-3 to TRBJ2-3; TRBD1 aligns across 10 bases. The CDR3 consists of 18 residues. Unmatched junction bases numbered 11, after V lost 4 bases and J lost 1 base. Germline CDR1 reads LGHNA; CDR2 reads YSLEER. Here the CDR3 DNA reads TGCGCCAGCAGCCGCCTGATGGCCGGGACAGGGGGCACAGATACGCAGTATTTT. Residues: CASSRLMAGTGGTDTQYF.

The genes are TRBV7-9 and TRBJ1-1, with 8 bases aligning to TRBD1. V shed 5 bases and J 0 bases; nucleotides not matched to a gene: 5. CDR3 length equals 15 residues. From germline, CDR1 is SEHNR and CDR2 FQNEAQ (reference sequence). The CDR3 here is CASSSDRGMNTEAFF. The CDR3 DNA reads TGTGCCAGCAGCAGCGACAGGGGAATGAACACTGAAGCTTTCTTT.

This clone was seen more than once but under ten times. The J gene is TRBJ2-7, the V gene TRBV28; 8 nucleotides line up with TRBD1. The CDR3 has 15 amino acids. V gave up 5 bases and J gave up 5 bases; unmatched junction bases: 11. The germline gives CDR1 MDHEN, CDR2 SYDVKM. The CDR3 region is CASSASTGGNHEQYF. CDR3 bases: TGTGCCAGCAGTGCCTCAACAGGGGGGAACCACGAGCAGTACTTC.

The chain combines TRBV14 with TRBJ1-4, with D tentatively TRBD1 (5 bases). The CDR3 length is 14 residues. Germline V lookup: CDR1 SGHDN, CDR2 FVKESK. Trimming removed 1 base from V and 8 bases from J, with 11 bases in between. CDR3 nucleotide sequence: TGTGCCAGCAGCCAAGGCAGGGTTGAGGAAAAACTGTTTTTT. It translates to CASSQGRVEEKLFF.

CDR3 loop: CASRGASGNTIYF. In nucleotides, the CDR3 is TGTGCCAGCAGAGGGGCCTCTGGAAACACCATATATTTT. V gene TRBV2 combines with J gene TRBJ1-3, with D maybe TRBD1 (5 bases). V lost 6 bases to trimming and J lost 0 bases, with 6 bases between them. Germline-derived CDR1 and CDR2 are SNHLY and FYNNEI. The CDR3 is made up of 13 amino acids.

V and J are TRBV7-2 and TRBJ1-4, with D perhaps TRBD1 (5 bases). CDR1 and CDR2 (germline): SGHTA, FQGNSA. The germline V and J ends were trimmed by 1 base and 10 bases, with 16 bases remaining between them. The CDR3 runs to 15 residues. The CDR3 nucleotides read TGTGCCAGCAGCTTAGACGGTCAGGGTTTTGCAAAACTGTTTTTT. This translates into CASSLDGQGFAKLFF.

The rearrangement links TRBV2 to TRBJ1-1; maybe TRBD1 (5 bases). CDR3 length: 13 amino acids. Per the germline V gene, CDR1 is SNHLY and CDR2 is FYNNEI. Trimming shortened V by 5 bases and J by 7 bases, and 14 bases separated the two germline ends. This chain's CDR3 is CASSLPSGLEAFF. In DNA form, the CDR3 reads TGTGCCAGCAGTTTACCCTCAGGGCTTGAAGCTTTCTTT.

V is TRBV3-1 (or the pseudogene TRBV3-2) and J is TRBJ2-1, with 8 bases identical to TRBD2. Germline values: CDR1 LGHDT, CDR2 YNNKEL (reference sequence). The CDR3 extends over 15 amino acids. With V trimmed by 4 bases and J by 5 bases, 7 bases remained unmatched. The DNA for the CDR3 is TGTGCCAGCAGCCGCGCCGGGCGGGGGGACAATGAGCAGTTCTTC. Amino acids: CASSRAGRGDNEQFF.

V and J are TRBV10-3 and TRBJ1-1, with D perhaps matching TRBD1 (5 bases). V gave up 3 bases and J gave up 0 bases, with 11 bases separating them. The CDR3 has 15 residues. CDR1 ENHRY and CDR2 SYGVKD come from the germline V gene. CDR3 sequence: CAISERGGMNTEAFF. CDR3 in DNA: TGTGCCATCAGTGAACGGGGGGGTATGAACACTGAAGCTTTCTTT.

This chain links TRBV6-5 with TRBJ1-4, with 9 bases matching TRBD1. The CDR3 length is 15 residues. V gave up 2 bases and J gave up 5 bases; unmatched junction bases: 3. Germline-derived CDR1 and CDR2 are MNHEY and SVGAGI. The CDR3 is CASSYQGTGNEKLFF. In DNA, the CDR3 is TGTGCCAGCAGTTACCAAGGGACAGGGAATGAAAAACTGTTTTTT.

The chain has TRBV7-2 and TRBJ1-2, with 7 bases that match TRBD1. Germline V gene sequence: CDR1 SGHTA, CDR2 FQGNSA. With 5 bases clipped from V and 4 bases from J, the junction kept 4 bases outside the gene matches. This CDR3 contains 13 residues. CDR3 bases: TGTGCCAGCAGCGATCGACAGGGCTATGGCTACACCTTC. It specifies CASSDRQGYGYTF.

The chain joins TRBV9 to TRBJ2-3; D gene ambiguous. Germline CDR1 SGDLS, CDR2 YYNGEE. V was cut by 3 bases and J by 5 bases, with 13 bases left in between. The CDR3 is made up of 14 amino acids. The CDR3 loop reads CASSERIMGDTQYF. The CDR3 DNA reads as TGTGCCAGCAGCGAGAGGATAATGGGAGATACGCAGTATTTT.

The gene calls are TRBV2 and TRBJ1-4; TRBD1 matches at 10 bases. Per germline, CDR1 SNHLY and CDR2 FYNNEI. Unmatched junction bases numbered 8, after V lost 5 bases and J lost 8 bases. This CDR3 region has 15 residues. The CDR3 coding sequence is TGTGCCAGCAGTACGGACAGGGGGAGAGACGAAAAACTGTTTTTT. Translation gives CASSTDRGRDEKLFF.

This clone has just a few counts. This rearrangement joins TRBV6-5 to TRBJ2-5; 12 positions agree with TRBD2. In germline, CDR1 is MNHEY, CDR2 SVGAGI. The CDR3 loop spans 16 amino acids. J lost 1 base, V lost 2 bases, and 2 bases had no gene match. CDR3 residues: CASSYQTSGSQETQYF. The CDR3 nucleotides read TGTGCCAGCAGTTACCAGACTAGCGGGAGCCAAGAGACCCAGTACTTC.

The chain joins TRBV7-9 to TRBJ2-1; 14 bases line up with TRBD2. CDR3 size: 17 residues. The germline V gene encodes CDR1 SEHNR and CDR2 FQNEAQ (reference sequence). J lost 3 bases, V lost 5 bases, and 6 bases had no gene match. The CDR3 sequence: CASSGRTSGGHYNEQFF. In DNA form, the CDR3 reads TGTGCCAGCAGCGGCCGGACTAGCGGGGGGCACTACAATGAGCAGTTCTTC.

The CDR3 sequence: CASSLGWKMGLGTSEQYF. The CDR3 DNA is TGTGCCAGCAGCTTGGGGTGGAAGATGGGGCTTGGTACCTCCGAGCAGTACTTC. V gene TRBV5-8 combines with J gene TRBJ2-7, with TRBD1 as a possible D gene (5 bases). Trimming pared 0 bases from V and 6 bases from J, leaving 25 bases between. Germline V gives CDR1 SGHTS, CDR2 YDEGEE. CDR3 size: 18 residues.

With regard to this clone: The sample contains more than one DNA sequence encoding this CDR3. J is TRBJ2-5 and V is TRBV5-1; TRBD1 matches at 10 bases. This CDR3 has 13 amino acids. With V trimmed by 3 bases and J by 7 bases, 3 bases remained unmatched. The germline gives CDR1 SGHRS, CDR2 YFSETQ. CDR3 amino acids: CASSSGQGGTQYF. DNA for the CDR3: TGCGCCAGCAGCTCAGGACAGGGGGGGACCCAGTACTTC.

The sample holds a few counts of this clone. The chain links TRBV2 to TRBJ1-2, with a possible D match to TRBD1 (5 bases). This CDR3 comprises 16 residues. V was clipped by 6 bases and J by 10 bases, with 27 bases between them. The germline V gene encodes CDR1 SNHLY and CDR2 FYNNEI. The CDR3 here is CASSDSNGARQVPYTF. The CDR3 DNA follows: TGTGCCAGCAGCGACTCAAATGGGGCCCGCCAAGTCCCCTACACCTTC.

J is TRBJ1-5 and V is TRBV19, with TRBD1 identical over 7 bases. This CDR3 is built from 14 residues. Germline V gene lookup returns CDR1 LNHDA and CDR2 SQIVND (reference sequence). The V gene end was trimmed by 3 bases and the J gene end by 7 bases; junction bases not matched to a gene: 6. The CDR3 is CASSIPGDSQPQHF. The CDR3 DNA reads TGTGCCAGTAGTATTCCAGGGGACAGCCAGCCCCAGCATTTT.

This clone was seen more than once but under ten times. This chain uses TRBV18 with TRBJ2-7; D might be TRBD2 (6 bases). CDR3 length equals 13 residues. The V end was cut by 6 bases, the J end by 5 bases, with 14 bases between. The germline V gene encodes CDR1 KGHSH and CDR2 LQKENI. CDR3 amino acids: CASSPEEGDEQYF. For the CDR3, the DNA is TGTGCCAGCTCCCCCGAGGAGGGCGACGAGCAGTACTTC.

The chain recombines TRBV7-9 with TRBJ2-2, with 7 bases that match TRBD1. J gave up 5 bases and V 0 bases, and 9 bases lay outside the gene matches. Germline CDR1 reads SEHNR; CDR2 reads FQNEAQ (reference sequence). The CDR3 covers 17 residues. CDR3 sequence: CASSLALGRGSTGELFF. CDR3 DNA sequence: TGTGCCAGCAGCTTAGCGCTTGGCAGGGGGTCGACCGGGGAGCTGTTTTTT.

This clone was counted only a few times. The chain carries TRBV19 and TRBJ1-2, with TRBD1 matching over 8 bases. Germline CDR1 is LNHDA and CDR2 is SQIVND (reference sequence). This CDR3 is 13 amino acids long. J lost 6 bases, V lost 4 bases, and 4 bases had no gene match. DNA for the CDR3: TGTGCCAGTAGTAGGACAGGGTGGGATGGCTACACCTTC. Protein product: CASSRTGWDGYTF.

This clone appeared once. The chain couples TRBV11-3 to TRBJ2-1; D gene ambiguous. The germline gives CDR1 SGHNT, CDR2 YENEEA. This CDR3 is 13 amino acids long. The germline V and J ends were trimmed by 3 bases and 5 bases, with 8 bases remaining between them. This CDR3 is CASSLTKNNEQFF. CDR3 bases: TGTGCCAGCAGCTTGACAAAGAACAATGAGCAGTTCTTC. The full variable domain, its missing parts supplied by reference TRBV11-3 and TRBJ2-1, is EAGVVQSPRYKIIEKKQPVAFWCNPISGHNTLYWYLQNLGQGPELLIRYENEEAVDDSQLPKDRFSAERLKGVDSTLKIQPAELGDSAVYLCASSLTKNNEQFFGPGTRLTVL.

The rearrangement links TRBV7-9 to TRBJ2-3; 9 positions agree with TRBD1. The germline CDR1 and CDR2 sequences are SEHNR and FQNEAQ (reference sequence). J lost 2 bases, V lost 4 bases, and 4 bases had no gene match. The CDR3 sequence is 15 residues long. CDR3 residues: CASSSRTGDTDTQYF. The CDR3 DNA sequence: TGTGCCAGCAGCTCTCGGACAGGGGACACAGATACGCAGTATTTT. Complete variable domain (other parts from reference TRBV7-9 and TRBJ2-3): DTGVSQNPRHKITKRGQNVTFRCDPISEHNRLYWYRQTLGQGPEFLTYFQNEAQLEKSRLLSDRFSAERPKGSFSTLEIQRTEQGDSAMYLCASSSRTGDTDTQYFGPGTRLTVL.

This chain uses TRBV14 with TRBJ2-5; D not resolved. Deletions cut 4 bases from V and 2 bases from J, with 17 bases between. CDR1 SGHDN and CDR2 FVKESK come from the germline V gene. The CDR3 has 16 amino acids. In DNA, the CDR3 is TGTGCCAGCAGCCCTCCTTTGGGCCTCACTCAAGAGACCCAGTACTTC. Amino acid sequence: CASSPPLGLTQETQYF.

V usage is TRBV7-2 and J usage is TRBJ1-5, with D unresolved. V was trimmed by 1 base and J by 9 bases, leaving 16 bases between them. The CDR3 runs 15 residues. CDR1 SGHTA and CDR2 FQGNSA come from the germline V gene. The CDR3 region has the DNA TGTGCCAGCAGCTTAGTGCACGGAGAGAAGTCGCCCCAGCATTTT. This translates into CASSLVHGEKSPQHF.

This chain links TRBV29-1 with TRBJ1-2; D may be TRBD1 (6 bases). This CDR3 region has 13 residues. The germline V gene encodes CDR1 SQVTM and CDR2 ANQGSEA. V was cut by 5 bases and J by 2 bases, with 12 bases left in between. CDR3 sequence: CSVRGALNYGYTF. The CDR3 DNA reads TGCAGCGTTCGGGGGGCTCTGAACTATGGCTACACCTTC. Full variable domain (remainder filled in from reference TRBV29-1 and TRBJ1-2): SAVISQKPSRDICQRGTSLTIQCQVDSQVTMMFWYRQQPGQSLTLIATANQGSEATYESGFVIDKFPISRPNLTFSTLTVSNMSPEDSSIYLCSVRGALNYGYTFGSGTRLTVV.